One and the same sample provided the 21 T cell receptor beta chains below, sequenced in a study of human T cells and chemical hapten exposure. TCRdb re-derived calls from the RACE reads in MiXCR, one entry per CDR3 protein. Of 65,000 to 80,000 distinct CDR3 sequences listed, around a tenth are singletons. The sample's time point: patch test 1, 2 weeks after DPC sensitization. As for treatment: therapeutic diphenylcyclopropenone sensitization with weekly scalp DPC. This sample comprised whole blood, obtained in connection with sensitization to the hapten diphenylcyclopropenone (DPC). Source of these receptors: a woman between 50 and 59 years old with alopecia areata. Some clones in this sample may be carry-over from other donors' samples.

This clonotype came up many times. Mismatch with germline at one junction end may stem from a read error. The V call is TRBV7-7, the J call TRBJ2-1, with TRBD2 matching 10 bases. Germline values: CDR1 SSHAT, CDR2 FNYEAQ (reference sequence). The CDR3 covers 15 residues. In nucleotides, the CDR3 is TGTGCTAGCAGCTTAACGGCTAGCGGGAGAGAAGGGCAGTTCTTC. Amino acids: CASSLTASGREGQFF.

The chain uses TRBV3-1 and TRBJ2-2; D possibly matches TRBD1 or TRBD2 (5 bases each). CDR1 and CDR2 (germline): LGHDT, YNNKEL (reference sequence). Trimming pared 4 bases from V and 7 bases from J, leaving 13 bases between. The CDR3 is made up of 14 amino acids. DNA of the CDR3: TGTGCCAGCAGCCCGTACCCGGGGCGCGGGGAGCTGTTTTTT. Translating it yields CASSPYPGRGELFF.

This chain uses TRBV28 with TRBJ2-7; D may be TRBD1 or TRBD2 (6 bases each). CDR1 is MDHEN and CDR2 is SYDVKM in the germline V gene. The CDR3 has 14 amino acids. V dropped 3 bases and J dropped 3 bases, with 12 bases sitting between them. This CDR3 is CASSLVGGRYEQYF. For the CDR3, the DNA is TGTGCCAGCAGTTTGGTCGGGGGCCGCTACGAGCAGTACTTC.

The CDR3 here is CASSFWVGSGNEQFF. Written as DNA, the CDR3 is TGTGCCAGCAGCTTCTGGGTCGGGAGCGGAAATGAGCAGTTCTTC. The V gene is TRBV7-2, the J gene TRBJ2-1; tentative D call: TRBD2 (6 bases). The CDR3 totals 15 residues. Trimming cost V 3 bases and J 7 bases, with 16 bases left between them. Per germline, CDR1 SGHTA and CDR2 FQGNSA.

The V call is TRBV20-1, the J call TRBJ2-1, with a weak D call TRBD2 (5 bases). V dropped 5 bases and J dropped 6 bases, with 11 bases sitting between them. The germline gives CDR1 DFQATT, CDR2 SNEGSKA (reference sequence). This CDR3 has 12 amino acids. The DNA for the CDR3 is TGCAGTGCTGAGCGGACCCCCAATGAGCAGTTCTTC. Encoded protein: CSAERTPNEQFF.

The rearrangement links TRBV9 to TRBJ2-7; 7 bases are a match to TRBD2. The CDR3 totals 14 residues. Unmatched junction bases numbered 2, after V lost 2 bases and J lost 0 bases. Germline lookup yields CDR1 SGDLS and CDR2 YYNGEE. The CDR3 reads CASSVSGRSYEQYF. CDR3 nucleotides: TGTGCCAGCAGCGTTAGCGGGCGCTCCTACGAGCAGTACTTC.

The chain joins TRBV12-5 to TRBJ1-2, with TRBD1 matching over 10 bases. Germline CDR1 is LGHNT and CDR2 is FRNRAP. V gave up 2 bases and J gave up 4 bases; unmatched junction bases: 10. This CDR3 spans 17 amino acids. CDR3 DNA: TGTGCTAGTGGTTTGCCCCTACCCGGGACAGGGGTCTATGGCTACACCTTC. Its translation: CASGLPLPGTGVYGYTF.

The chain employs TRBV20-1 and TRBJ2-1; unclear D gene. Germline values: CDR1 DFQATT, CDR2 SNEGSKA (reference sequence). The CDR3 contains 15 residues. The V and J ends lost 0 bases and 5 bases respectively, with 14 bases between them. CDR3 in amino acids: CSARDFARSHNEQFF. The CDR3 bases are TGCAGTGCTAGAGATTTCGCCCGAAGCCACAATGAGCAGTTCTTC.

This clonotype was counted many times. V is TRBV30 and J is TRBJ1-6, with D hard to call. The V gene's germline CDR1 is GTSNPN and CDR2 SVGIG (reference sequence). The length of the CDR3 is 14 residues. The V end lost 4 bases, the J end lost 7 bases, and 14 bases lay between the germline ends. CDR3 sequence reads: CAWTSIRSNSPLHF. The CDR3, as DNA: TGTGCCTGGACCTCGATCCGGAGCAATTCACCCCTCCACTTT.

The chain is built from TRBV7-2 and TRBJ2-1; no clear D gene. Germline CDR1 is SGHTA and CDR2 is FQGNSA. V shed 5 bases and J shed 6 bases, with 11 bases lying between them. The CDR3 spans 13 residues. This CDR3 is CASSPLTSNEQFF. CDR3 in DNA: TGTGCCAGCAGCCCCCTCACCAGCAATGAGCAGTTCTTC.

This clonotype was picked up many times. The V call is TRBV7-8, the J call TRBJ2-1, with a possible D match to TRBD2 (6 bases). Deletions cut 2 bases from V and 13 bases from J, with 18 bases between. CDR3 length equals 14 residues. Germline V lookup: CDR1 SGHVS, CDR2 FQNEAQ. The CDR3 bases are TGTGCCAGCAGCTTAACCCCAGACGGGGGATTCCAGTTCTTC. Its translation: CASSLTPDGGFQFF.

Many counts were recorded for this clonotype. This chain links TRBV29-1 with TRBJ1-1; TRBD1 agrees at 7 bases. The J segment lost 1 base and the V segment lost 5 bases, leaving 13 bases of the junction unmatched. This CDR3 is 16 amino acids long. From germline, CDR1 is SQVTM and CDR2 ANQGSEA. Here the CDR3 reads CSVLPITGTANTEAFF. The CDR3 DNA reads as TGCAGCGTTCTCCCAATAACCGGGACAGCGAACACTGAAGCTTTCTTT. Filled out from reference TRBV29-1 and TRBJ1-1, the complete variable domain reads SAVISQKPSRDICQRGTSLTIQCQVDSQVTMMFWYRQQPGQSLTLIATANQGSEATYESGFVIDKFPISRPNLTFSTLTVSNMSPEDSSIYLCSVLPITGTANTEAFFGQGTRLTVV.

This clonotype was counted at least ten times. The rearrangement joins TRBV19 to TRBJ2-7, with a weak D call TRBD2 (5 bases). CDR1 LNHDA and CDR2 SQIVND come from the germline V gene (reference sequence). The CDR3 spans 15 residues. V lost 3 bases, J lost 1 base, and 13 bases lay in between. CDR3 amino acids: CASSIGPGGSYEQYF. The CDR3 DNA is TGTGCCAGTAGTATTGGCCCCGGCGGGTCCTACGAGCAGTACTTC. Using reference TRBV19 and TRBJ2-7 for the parts outside the CDR3, the full variable domain is DGGITQSPKYLFRKEGQNVTLSCEQNLNHDAMYWYRQDPGQGLRLIYYSQIVNDFQKGDIAEGYSVSREKKESFPLTVTSAQKNPTAFYLCASSIGPGGSYEQYFGPGTRLTVT.

This clonotype came up many times. The genes are TRBV29-1 and TRBJ2-2, with TRBD1 matching 7 bases. The CDR3 totals 13 residues. Germline assignment: CDR1 SQVTM and CDR2 ANQGSEA. V was pared by 6 bases and J by 7 bases, with 8 bases of the junction left unmatched. The CDR3 coding sequence is TGCAGCGTGGGACCCCAGGGGGACGGGGAGCTGTTTTTT. This codes for CSVGPQGDGELFF.

This clonotype was seen at least ten times. CDR3 amino acids: CASSHSGLAVGEQYF. The CDR3 DNA sequence: TGTGCCAGCAGCCACTCGGGACTCGCGGTGGGAGAGCAGTACTTC. The J gene is TRBJ2-7, the V gene TRBV11-2; D perhaps matches TRBD2 (6 bases). This CDR3 spans 15 amino acids. V shed 5 bases and J shed 7 bases, with 21 bases lying between them. Germline V gene sequence: CDR1 SGHAT, CDR2 FQNNGV.

V gene TRBV5-1 combines with J gene TRBJ2-3; D might be TRBD1 or TRBD2, each matching 5 bases. Trimming left V 4 bases short and J 4 bases short, with 16 bases between. CDR1 and CDR2 (germline): SGHRS, YFSETQ. CDR3 size: 15 residues. The CDR3 region is CASSPPGTASDTQYF. The CDR3 DNA reads as TGCGCCAGCAGCCCCCCCGGGACGGCGTCAGATACGCAGTATTTT.

This chain joins TRBV11-2 and TRBJ1-6; no clear D. The CDR3 is made up of 10 amino acids. Germline-derived CDR1 and CDR2 are SGHAT and FQNNGV. Trimming removed 5 bases from V and 14 bases from J, with 7 bases in between. CDR3 nucleotide sequence: TGTGCCAGCAGCCCCAGGACCCTCCACTTT. Protein product: CASSPRTLHF. Using reference TRBV11-2 and TRBJ1-6 for the parts outside the CDR3, the full variable domain is EAGVAQSPRYKIIEKRQSVAFWCNPISGHATLYWYQQILGQGPKLLIQFQNNGVVDDSQLPKDRFSAERLKGVDSTLKIQPAKLEDSAVYLCASSPRTLHFGNGTRLTVT.

Concerning this clonotype itself: This sequence may be a read error, since a much larger clone differs from it by one base. Since the CDR3 does not end with the conserved phenylalanine or tryptophan, this likely comes from a read error. The DNA is omitted, as the CDR3 cannot be located on it reliably, and the CDR3 follows TCRdb's listing. V is TRBV5-1 and J is TRBJ2-7; the table names TRBD1, a call not compared with the DNA. In germline, CDR1 is SGHRS, CDR2 YFSETQ. The length of the CDR3 is 15 amino acids, counting both ends. The CDR3 here is CASSLAQDSSYEQCY.

The gene calls are TRBV19 and TRBJ2-6; 8 positions match TRBD1. This CDR3 region has 16 residues. V gave up 5 bases and J gave up 0 bases; unmatched junction bases: 3. In germline, CDR1 is LNHDA, CDR2 SQIVND (reference sequence). CDR3 protein: CASSAGQVSGANVLTF. As DNA, the CDR3 is TGTGCCAGTAGTGCGGGACAGGTCTCTGGGGCCAACGTCCTGACTTTC.

This clonotype was recorded a few times. V usage is TRBV12-3 or TRBV12-4 and J usage is TRBJ2-2; TRBD2 might be the D (5 bases). The V gene lost 2 bases and the J gene lost 4 bases, with 8 bases spanning the gap. The CDR3 has 14 residues. In DNA, the CDR3 is TGTGCCAGCAGTTTAACCGCGGGCACCGGGGAGCTGTTTTTT. It codes for CASSLTAGTGELFF.

This clonotype was observed a few times. The chain recombines TRBV6-2 or TRBV6-3 with TRBJ1-5; D call uncertain. This CDR3 contains 15 residues. Germline-derived CDR1 and CDR2 are MNHEY and SVGEGT. Trimming left V 2 bases short and J 4 bases short, with 12 bases between. CDR3 loop: CASSYVGSLNQPQHF. The DNA for the CDR3 is TGTGCCAGCAGTTACGTCGGTTCCCTTAATCAGCCCCAGCATTTT.